This T cell receptor (beta chain) comes out of a study of cytomegalovirus exposure and HLA in healthy donors. Study results and caveats: Researchers catalogued under 200 TCR beta chains as cytomegalovirus-associated.

Of note for this clone: Its antigen is currently unknown.

The V end was cut by 2 bases, the J end by 5 bases, with 19 bases between. This CDR3 region has 16 residues. Germline CDR1 reads SGHDT; CDR2 reads YYEEEE. The primer mix had 60 Vbeta and 13 Jbeta primers. The assay was immunoSEQ multiplex PCR, and TCRdb's table has in-frame clones only and misses some. The repertoire holds under 150,000 clones, with almost 85% as singletons. This TCR was sampled from a boy between 2 and 10 years old in good health and CMV-seronegative. The chain uses TRBV5-6 and TRBJ1-1; D possibly corresponds to TRBD1 (5 bases). Sequencing was performed on PBMCs. CDR3 region: CASSLLVSGGGTEAFF. DNA for the CDR3: TGTGCCAGCAGCTTACTTGTATCCGGGGGAGGAACTGAAGCTTTCTTT.